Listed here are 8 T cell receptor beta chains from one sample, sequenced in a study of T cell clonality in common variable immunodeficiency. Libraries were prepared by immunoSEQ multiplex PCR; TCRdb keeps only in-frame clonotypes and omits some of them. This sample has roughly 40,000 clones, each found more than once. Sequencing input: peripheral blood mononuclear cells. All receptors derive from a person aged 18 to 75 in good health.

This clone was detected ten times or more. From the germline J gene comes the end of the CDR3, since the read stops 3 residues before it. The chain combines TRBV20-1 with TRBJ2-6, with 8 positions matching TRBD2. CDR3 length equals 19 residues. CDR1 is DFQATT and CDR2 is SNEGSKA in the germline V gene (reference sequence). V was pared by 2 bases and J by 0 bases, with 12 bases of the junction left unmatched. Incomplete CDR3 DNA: TGCAGTGCTAGATCTCCGTACCAGACTAGCGACTCTGGGGCCAACGTC. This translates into CSARSPYQTSDSGANV. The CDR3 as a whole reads CSARSPYQTSDSGANVLTF.

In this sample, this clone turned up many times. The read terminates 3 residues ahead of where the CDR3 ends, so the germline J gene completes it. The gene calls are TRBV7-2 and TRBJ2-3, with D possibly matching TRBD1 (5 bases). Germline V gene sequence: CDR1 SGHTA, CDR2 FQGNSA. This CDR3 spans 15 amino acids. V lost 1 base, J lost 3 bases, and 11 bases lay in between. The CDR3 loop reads CASSLVGAGTDTQYF. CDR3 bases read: TGTGCCAGCAGCTTAGTAGGGGCAGGGACAGATACG. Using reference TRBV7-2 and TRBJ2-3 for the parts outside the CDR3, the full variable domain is GAGVSQSPSNKVTEKGKDVELRCDPISGHTALYWYRQSLGQGLEFLIYFQGNSAPDKSGLPSDRFSAERTGGSVSTLTIQRTQQEDSAVYLCASSLVGAGTDTQYFGPGTRLTVL.

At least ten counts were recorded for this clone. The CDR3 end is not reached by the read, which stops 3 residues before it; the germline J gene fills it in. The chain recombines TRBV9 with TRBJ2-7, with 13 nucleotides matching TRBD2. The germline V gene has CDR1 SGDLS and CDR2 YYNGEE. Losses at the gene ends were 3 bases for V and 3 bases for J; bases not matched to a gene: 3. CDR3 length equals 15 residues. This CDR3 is CASSAGTSGNYEQYF. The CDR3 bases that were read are TGTGCCAGCAGCGCGGGGACTAGCGGGAACTACGAG.

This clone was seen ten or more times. The part of the CDR3 DNA that was read is TGCAGTGCTAGTATCCAGGGCCGTAATTCACCC. Its translation is CSASIQGRNSP. The complete CDR3 protein is CSASIQGRNSPLHF. The chain links TRBV20-1 to TRBJ1-6; possibly TRBD1 for D (5 bases). Coverage ceases 3 residues before the CDR3 finishes, and the germline J gene fills in the end. This CDR3 is 14 amino acids long. The germline V and J ends were trimmed by 3 bases and 6 bases, with 12 bases remaining between them. CDR1 is DFQATT and CDR2 is SNEGSKA in the germline V gene (reference sequence).

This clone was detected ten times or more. The CDR3 reads CSARARWTGPVETQYF. The sequenced part of the CDR3 DNA is TGCAGTGCTAGAGCTCGGTGGACAGGGCCGGTGGAGACC. The V and J genes are TRBV20-1 and TRBJ2-5; the match to TRBD1 covers 8 bases. The sequenced fragment ends 3 residues before the CDR3 boundary, so the rest is inferred from the germline J gene. The length of the CDR3 is 16 residues. With 1 base clipped from V and 5 bases from J, the junction kept 12 bases outside the gene matches. The V gene's germline CDR1 is DFQATT and CDR2 SNEGSKA (reference sequence).

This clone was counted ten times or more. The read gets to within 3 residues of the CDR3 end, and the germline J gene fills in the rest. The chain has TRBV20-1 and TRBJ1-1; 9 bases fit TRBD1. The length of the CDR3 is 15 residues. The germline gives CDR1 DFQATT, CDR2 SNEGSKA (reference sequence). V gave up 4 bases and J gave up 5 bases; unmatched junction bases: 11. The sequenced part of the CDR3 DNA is TGCAGTGCTACGCAAGGGGGGACAGGGATTACTGAA. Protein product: CSATQGGTGITE. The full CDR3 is CSATQGGTGITEAFF.

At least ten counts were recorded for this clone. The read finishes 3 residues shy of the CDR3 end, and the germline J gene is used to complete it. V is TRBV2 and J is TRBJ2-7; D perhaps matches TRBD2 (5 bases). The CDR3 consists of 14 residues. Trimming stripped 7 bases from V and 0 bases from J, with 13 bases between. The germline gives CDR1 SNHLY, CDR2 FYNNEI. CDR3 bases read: TGTGCCAGCACTCCTGGCGGAGGCTCCTACGAG. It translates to CASTPGGGSYE. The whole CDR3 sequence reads CASTPGGGSYEQYF.

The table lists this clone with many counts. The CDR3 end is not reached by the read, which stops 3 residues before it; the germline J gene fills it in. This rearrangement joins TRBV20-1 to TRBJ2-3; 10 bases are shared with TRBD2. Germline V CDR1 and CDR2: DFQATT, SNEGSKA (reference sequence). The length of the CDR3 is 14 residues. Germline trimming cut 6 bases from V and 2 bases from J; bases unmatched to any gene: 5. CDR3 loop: CSARGLANTDTQYF. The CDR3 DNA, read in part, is TGCAGTGCCAGGGGACTAGCGAACACAGATACG.